The T cell receptor beta chain described here comes from a study of blood T cell repertoires in COVID-19 (dated by TCRdb to the early 2020s). At the level of the whole study: The collaborator samples originated in the United States, Italy and Spain and spanned the acute and convalescent phases of COVID-19. The material from the prospective study consisted of cDNA or gDNA derived from T cells, B-cell-depleted T cells, or PBMCs. Subjects who had been exposed to COVID-19, were actively infected with it, or had recovered from it provided the deeply sampled blood TCRbeta repertoires that made up the dataset. The repertoires were released in a freely available public database intended as a resource for research on the immune response to SARS-CoV-2. Samples came from the ongoing ImmuneRACE study (first 160 participants) plus 1,254 subjects from 6 global collaborators. A de-identified subject ID, COVID-19 status, age in years and sex were almost always included in the sample metadata. Where available, HLA class I and class II types were taken from metadata supplied by the sample provider and were not determined by assay-based typing. The full study reports these points: How much clinical and demographic metadata was included differed by source and by participant, and the metadata was provided uncurated.

Concerning this clone itself: Which antigen it targets is not known. No base qualities exist here, and no much larger clone lies one base off it.

The immunoSEQ Assay, a bias-controlled multiplex PCR, was used to amplify TCRbeta CDR3 regions from genomic DNA. The paper's processing steps were these. Nucleated cell counts per sample were estimated from amplification of reference gene primers within the assay. To quantify the absolute abundance of each unique TCRbeta CDR3 rearrangement, sequence reads were collapsed and filtered. For each sample, productive Simpson clonality was calculated as the square root of Simpson's diversity index across productive rearrangements. Here the immuneACCESS table is served through TCRdb, limited to in-frame sequences with V and J called. Missing clones are a known gap in these copies; in checked studies unresolved V genes cover under half, and the rest lacks a known reason. Clone size and V and J calls were adopted from that table, with D and trimming inferred from the DNA. For this sample the table gives a few hundred thousand clones, of which around 86% were detected only once. The ten largest make up about 1.6% of the sample.

Collaborating institutions collected whole blood in K2EDTA tubes following their own protocols. Collaborator samples were shipped for TCRbeta analysis as frozen whole blood, isolated PBMCs, or DNA extracted from either sample type. Sequenced input: peripheral blood. The origin of this receptor is a woman aged 45-59 years with acute or convalescent COVID-19.

CDR3 reads: CASRAGTEETQYF. The nucleotide sequence is given as TGTGCCAGCAGGGCAGGGACAGAAGAGACCCAGTACTTC. This chain is built from TRBV6-5 and TRBJ2-5; 7 bases in the middle match TRBD1. Germline trimming: 6 bases from V, 3 bases from J; junction bases outside gene matches: 4. Based on the germline V gene, the CDR1 and CDR2 sequences are MNHEY and SVGAGI. The CDR3 runs 13 residues from the cysteine to the phenylalanine. Left in the record is the CDR3 DNA by itself, 39 bases read in frame from the first base.